Below are 27 T cell receptor beta chains sequenced from a single sample in a study of Ad26.COV2.S vaccination and SARS-CoV-2 variants (dated by TCRdb to the early 2020s). Library creation used the immunoSEQ multiplex PCR assay. This is the immuneACCESS table as TCRdb keeps it, with only in-frame sequences that have V and J called. A part of the clones is gone; compared with another copy, unresolved V genes explain less than half, and the rest is unexplained. This sample comprises some 480,000 clones, around 85% of them detected only once. The ten top clones hold 10% to 15% of the sample. According to the study, the label for this sample's treatment or condition signals: roughly 18 received Ad26.COV2.S at low or high dose, single or two shots; roughly five received placebo; per-sample allocation not given. For vaccine and placebo recipients, repertoires were sequenced using samples collected on day 63 after the first injection.

Specimen: peripheral blood, collected in a trial of Ad26.COV2.S vaccine versus placebo. All receptors derive from a person between 18 and 65 years old who received the Ad26.COV2.S COVID-19 vaccine or a placebo.

The table lists this clone with a count of one. The chain carries TRBV6-2 or TRBV6-3 and TRBJ1-1; tentatively, D is TRBD1 (5 bases). From germline, CDR1 is MNHEY and CDR2 SVGEGT. CDR3 length: 13 amino acids. Deletions cut 5 bases from V and 2 bases from J, with 9 bases between. DNA for the CDR3: TGTGCCAGCAGTGGGACGTCCAACACTGAAGCTTTCTTT. It is translated as CASSGTSNTEAFF.

The chain is built from TRBV19 and TRBJ1-5; D not certain. The germline V and J ends were trimmed by 3 bases and 1 base, with 7 bases remaining between them. The CDR3 loop spans 14 amino acids. CDR1 is LNHDA, CDR2 SQIVND, per germline (reference sequence). The CDR3 protein is CASSIPGSNQPQHF. Written as DNA, the CDR3 is TGTGCCAGTAGTATCCCCGGGAGCAATCAGCCCCAGCATTTT.

J is TRBJ1-4 and V is TRBV4-3; D is unresolved. This CDR3 comprises 15 residues. The germline gives CDR1 LGHNA, CDR2 YSLEER. With 1 base removed from V and 3 bases from J, the gap between germline ends came to 9 bases. The CDR3 loop is CASSQAHSPNEKLFF. In DNA form, the CDR3 reads TGCGCCAGCAGCCAAGCTCACAGCCCTAATGAAAAACTGTTTTTT.

The rearrangement joins TRBV2 to TRBJ1-2, with D perhaps TRBD1 (6 bases). Germline CDR1 and CDR2: SNHLY and FYNNEI. V lost 7 bases and J 8 bases, leaving 14 bases between the germline ends. This CDR3 is built from 12 residues. The CDR3 protein is CASTLQGGGYTF. The DNA of the CDR3 is TGTGCCAGCACTCTACAGGGCGGCGGCTACACCTTC.

The chain couples TRBV15 to TRBJ2-1; 9 bases line up with TRBD2. V dropped 5 bases and J dropped 0; count of bases not matched to a gene: 2. Germline CDR1 and CDR2: LNHNV and YYDKDF (reference sequence). This CDR3 is built from 15 residues. CDR3 region: CATSRSGGSYNEQFF. CDR3 bases: TGTGCCACCAGCCGTAGCGGGGGCTCCTACAATGAGCAGTTCTTC.

This chain links TRBV29-1 with TRBJ2-1; 9 bases map to TRBD2. The CDR3 totals 14 residues. CDR1 and CDR2 (germline): SQVTM, ANQGSEA. With 3 bases clipped from V and 10 bases from J, the junction kept 10 bases outside the gene matches. DNA of the CDR3: TGCAGCGTTGAGGTTAGCGGGAGCCAAGGCGAGCAGTTCTTC. Translating gives CSVEVSGSQGEQFF.

CDR3 DNA: TGTGCCTGGAGTGTAACTCTCTCGGAGACCCAGTACTTC. This gives the protein CAWSVTLSETQYF. The rearrangement uses TRBV30 and TRBJ2-5; D ambiguous. With 0 bases removed from V and 5 bases from J, the gap between germline ends came to 10 bases. CDR1 is GTSNPN and CDR2 is SVGIG in the germline V gene (reference sequence). This CDR3 comprises 13 residues.

This clone has only one observation. The rearrangement uses TRBV15 and TRBJ1-1, with D unclear. V shed 0 bases and J shed 10 bases, with 6 bases lying between them. This CDR3 has 11 residues. Germline V gene lookup returns CDR1 LNHNV and CDR2 YYDKDF (reference sequence). The CDR3 loop reads CATSRDRRAFF. DNA for the CDR3: TGTGCCACCAGCAGAGATCGGCGAGCTTTCTTT.

The chain joins TRBV30 to TRBJ1-2, with a weak D call TRBD1 (5 bases). The CDR3 covers 13 residues. Per germline, CDR1 GTSNPN and CDR2 SVGIG (reference sequence). Trimming took off 2 bases at V and 2 bases at J, with 9 bases between the two ends. CDR3 residues: CAWSHGGNYGYTF. The CDR3 DNA is TGTGCCTGGAGTCACGGGGGGAACTATGGCTACACCTTC.

This clone appeared a single time. The chain links TRBV5-4 to TRBJ1-3; D unclear. Trimming removed 0 bases at V and 3 bases at J, with 19 bases between. Germline loops: CDR1 SGHNT, CDR2 YYREEE (reference sequence). The CDR3 contains 18 residues. The CDR3 sequence: CASSLGVMGSVGGNTIYF. DNA of the CDR3: TGTGCCAGCAGCTTGGGGGTAATGGGCTCGGTTGGTGGAAACACCATATATTTT.

J is TRBJ1-2 and V is TRBV29-1; unclear D gene. The CDR3 is 10 residues long. Trimming took 4 bases from V and 11 from J, leaving 11 bases between them. CDR1 SQVTM and CDR2 ANQGSEA come from the germline V gene. CDR3 in amino acids: CSVGRDTYTF. The CDR3 DNA follows: TGCAGCGTTGGGCGGGATACTTACACCTTC.

The chain joins TRBV28 to TRBJ2-2, with TRBD2 matching over 8 bases. The ends lost 5 bases at V and 7 bases at J; junction bases unmatched: 9. The CDR3 is 15 residues long. Germline V gene sequence: CDR1 MDHEN, CDR2 SYDVKM. The CDR3 sequence is CASSPDQRGLGELFF. In DNA, the CDR3 is TGTGCCAGCAGTCCCGACCAGCGGGGGCTCGGGGAGCTGTTTTTT.

As DNA, the CDR3 is TGCGCCAGCAGCCCCGCGGGGGGTAGGGGGCAAGAGACCCAGTACTTC. Translating gives CASSPAGGRGQETQYF. The chain carries TRBV5-1 and TRBJ2-5; 8 bases are a match to TRBD2. This CDR3 spans 16 amino acids. CDR1 is SGHRS, CDR2 YFSETQ, per germline. Losses at the gene ends were 4 bases for V and 2 bases for J; bases not matched to a gene: 10.

This clone has more than one count but fewer than ten. The gene calls are TRBV4-2 and TRBJ2-6, with D possibly being TRBD1 (5 bases). With 4 bases removed from V and 0 bases from J, the gap between germline ends came to 10 bases. This CDR3 is built from 16 residues. CDR1 LGHNA and CDR2 YNFKEQ come from the germline V gene. In DNA form, the CDR3 reads TGTGCCAGCAGCCCAAGGGGTAGCTCTGGGGCCAACGTCCTGACTTTC. Translation gives CASSPRGSSGANVLTF.

The gene calls are TRBV20-1 and TRBJ2-2, with D unclear. Trimming stripped 3 bases from V and 6 bases from J, with 11 bases between. The CDR3 covers 13 residues. Germline-derived CDR1 and CDR2 are DFQATT and SNEGSKA (reference sequence). The CDR3 coding sequence is TGCAGTGCTAGTCTTACCTCCGCCGGGGAGCTGTTTTTT. Its translation: CSASLTSAGELFF.

CDR3 residues: CASSYSRESIYEQYF. The CDR3 DNA reads as TGTGCCAGCAGTTACTCGCGGGAGTCAATCTACGAGCAGTACTTC. This sequence joins TRBV6-5 and TRBJ2-7, with 7 bases fitting TRBD2. This CDR3 region has 15 residues. Unmatched junction bases numbered 5, after V lost 0 bases and J lost 3 bases. Germline V gene data show CDR1 as MNHEY and CDR2 as SVGAGI.

V gene TRBV2 combines with J gene TRBJ2-2; 8 nucleotides align to TRBD1. Germline-derived CDR1 and CDR2 are SNHLY and FYNNEI. The V segment lost 2 bases and the J segment 0 bases; nucleotides outside the gene matches: 8. CDR3 length: 18 amino acids. Written as DNA, the CDR3 is TGTGCCAGCAGTGAAATCAGGACAGGGCCCTCGAACACCGGGGAGCTGTTTTTT. Translating gives CASSEIRTGPSNTGELFF.

Concerning this clone itself: The junction departs from the called germline gene at one end, perhaps through a read error. This sequence joins TRBV15 and TRBJ2-1; TRBD2 aligns across 8 bases. The CDR3 loop spans 13 amino acids. Germline V lookup: CDR1 LNHNV, CDR2 YYDKDF (reference sequence). As DNA, the CDR3 is TGTGCCACCAGCAGAGAGAGTAGCGGGACCATCCTCTTC. Residues: CATSRESSGTILF.

The J gene is TRBJ2-3, the V gene TRBV3-1 (or the pseudogene TRBV3-2); D gene uncertain. With 2 bases removed from V and 5 bases from J, the gap between germline ends came to 8 bases. The CDR3 is made up of 13 amino acids. Germline lookup yields CDR1 LGHDT and CDR2 YNNKEL (reference sequence). CDR3 in DNA: TGTGCCAGCAGCCAACCGTACTTAGATACGCAGTATTTT. Its protein product is CASSQPYLDTQYF.

This clone has just a few counts. For the CDR3, the DNA is TGTGCCAGCAGTGAAATGCCTAACACTGAAGCTTTCTTT. This translates into CASSEMPNTEAFF. The chain joins TRBV6-1 to TRBJ1-1; D not certain. Trimming removed 2 bases from V and 2 bases from J, with 6 bases in between. There are 13 residues in the CDR3. Germline V gene lookup returns CDR1 MNHNS and CDR2 SASEGT.

CDR3 DNA sequence: TGTGCCACCAGCAGGAGTGGGGGCAAAGACAATGAGCAGTTCTTC. Its protein product is CATSRSGGKDNEQFF. V gene TRBV15 combines with J gene TRBJ2-1, with D tentatively TRBD1 (6 bases). This CDR3 is built from 15 residues. Per the germline V gene, CDR1 is LNHNV and CDR2 is YYDKDF (reference sequence). V lost 3 bases to trimming and J lost 5 bases, with 14 bases between them.

This sequence joins TRBV18 and TRBJ1-4; no firm D call. Trimming shortened V by 2 bases and J by 4 bases, and 5 bases separated the two germline ends. The germline V gene encodes CDR1 KGHSH and CDR2 LQKENI. The CDR3 is made up of 13 amino acids. The CDR3 nucleotides are TGTGCCAGCTCACCAGAAATTAATGAAAAACTGTTTTTT. Residues: CASSPEINEKLFF. The complete variable domain, with remaining parts taken from reference TRBV18 and TRBJ1-4, reads NAGVMQNPRHLVRRRGQEARLRCSPMKGHSHVYWYRQLPEEGLKFMVYLQKENIIDESGMPKERFSAEFPKEGPSILRIQQVVRGDSAAYFCASSPEINEKLFFGSGTQLSVL.

This chain uses TRBV5-1 with TRBJ2-5, with D uncertain. V was clipped by 0 bases and J by 4 bases, with 16 bases between them. The CDR3 runs 16 residues. From germline, CDR1 is SGHRS and CDR2 YFSETQ. Here the CDR3 reads CASSLGTVVRSETQYF. CDR3 DNA sequence: TGCGCCAGCAGCTTGGGGACCGTAGTAAGGTCAGAGACCCAGTACTTC.

V usage is TRBV27 and J usage is TRBJ2-7; D possibly corresponds to TRBD1 (6 bases). Germline loops: CDR1 MNHEY, CDR2 SMNVEV (reference sequence). V was shortened by 8 bases and J by 2 bases, with 13 bases between the two germline ends. The CDR3 runs 13 residues. The chain's CDR3 is CASGRDTTYEQYF. As DNA, the CDR3 is TGTGCCAGCGGCCGGGACACTACCTACGAGCAGTACTTC.

The genes are TRBV28 and TRBJ2-1; D remains unclear. The V gene's germline CDR1 is MDHEN and CDR2 SYDVKM. Trimming cost V 5 bases and J 4 bases, with 15 bases left between them. The CDR3 loop spans 15 amino acids. Here the CDR3 reads CASSPAPTRYNEQFF. CDR3 bases: TGTGCCAGCAGTCCTGCCCCGACGAGGTACAATGAGCAGTTCTTC.

The V gene is TRBV30, the J gene TRBJ2-3; no clear D gene. Germline-derived CDR1 and CDR2 are GTSNPN and SVGIG (reference sequence). V was cut by 0 bases and J by 4 bases, with 5 bases left in between. The CDR3 sequence is 12 residues long. Here the CDR3 DNA reads TGTGCCTGGAGTGTACTGGCAGATACGCAGTATTTT. Its protein is CAWSVLADTQYF.

The chain's CDR3 is CAINRGQTNYGYTF. Here the CDR3 DNA reads TGTGCCATCAACCGGGGACAGACAAACTATGGCTACACCTTC. The chain employs TRBV10-3 and TRBJ1-2; TRBD1 agrees at 7 bases. Germline CDR1 and CDR2: ENHRY and SYGVKD. This CDR3 comprises 14 residues. The J segment lost 2 bases and the V segment lost 7 bases, leaving 7 bases of the junction unmatched.